This record looks at one T cell receptor (beta chain) sequence and its context. This sample was included in a study of identical twins. TCRdb passed the 5' RACE reads through MiXCR, listing each CDR3 protein once. The repertoire includes some 210,000 distinct CDR3 sequences, less than 20% of them detected once, and 40% sits in the top ten. The CDR3 covers 13 residues. Trimming shortened V by 3 bases and J by 2 bases, and 8 bases separated the two germline ends. These same data were also listed under a study on T cells expressing NK-cell markers.

The sequencing sample was made of CD8+ T cells sorted from blood. This clonotype was sampled from a young woman in good health. The chain combines TRBV12-3 or TRBV12-4 with TRBJ2-7; D is ambiguous. The CDR3 nucleotides are TGTGCCAGCAGTTTCGACCGAACCTACGAGCAGTACTTC. Amino acids: CASSFDRTYEQYF.